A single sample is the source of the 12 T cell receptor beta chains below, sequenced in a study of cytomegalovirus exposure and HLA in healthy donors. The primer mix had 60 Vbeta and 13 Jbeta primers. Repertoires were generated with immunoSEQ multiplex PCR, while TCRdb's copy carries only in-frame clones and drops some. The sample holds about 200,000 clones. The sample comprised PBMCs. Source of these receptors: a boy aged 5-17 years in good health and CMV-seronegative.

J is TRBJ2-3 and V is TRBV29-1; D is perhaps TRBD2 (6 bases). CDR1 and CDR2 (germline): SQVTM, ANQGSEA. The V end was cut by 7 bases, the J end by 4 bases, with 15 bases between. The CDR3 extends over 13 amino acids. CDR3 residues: CSAEVEGPDTQYF. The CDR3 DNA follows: TGCAGCGCCGAGGTGGAGGGACCAGATACGCAGTATTTT.

CDR3 in DNA: TGTGCCTGGGGGCGGGACTCACGAAGCGGCTACACCTTC. Translation gives CAWGRDSRSGYTF. The rearrangement uses TRBV30 and TRBJ1-2; the D gene is possibly TRBD1 (5 bases). The CDR3 length is 13 residues. Trimming shortened V by 5 bases and J by 8 bases, and 18 bases separated the two germline ends. The germline V gene encodes CDR1 GTSNPN and CDR2 SVGIG (reference sequence).

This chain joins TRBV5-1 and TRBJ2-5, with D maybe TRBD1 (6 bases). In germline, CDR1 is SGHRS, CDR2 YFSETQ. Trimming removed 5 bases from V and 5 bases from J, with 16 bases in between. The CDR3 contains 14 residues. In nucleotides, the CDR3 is TGCGCCAGCAGACAGGGCGCGCGGGTGGAGACCCAGTACTTC. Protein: CASRQGARVETQYF.

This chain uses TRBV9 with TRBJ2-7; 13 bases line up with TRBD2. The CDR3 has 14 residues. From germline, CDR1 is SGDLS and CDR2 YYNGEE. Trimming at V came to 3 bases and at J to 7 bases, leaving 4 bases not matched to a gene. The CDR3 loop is CASSAGLAGKEQYF. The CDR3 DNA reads TGTGCCAGCAGCGCGGGACTAGCGGGAAAAGAGCAGTACTTC. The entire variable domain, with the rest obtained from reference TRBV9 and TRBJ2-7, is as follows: DSGVTQTPKHLITATGQRVTLRCSPRSGDLSVYWYQQSLDQGLQFLIQYYNGEERAKGNILERFSAQQFPDLHSELNLSSLELGDSALYFCASSAGLAGKEQYFGPGTRLTVT.

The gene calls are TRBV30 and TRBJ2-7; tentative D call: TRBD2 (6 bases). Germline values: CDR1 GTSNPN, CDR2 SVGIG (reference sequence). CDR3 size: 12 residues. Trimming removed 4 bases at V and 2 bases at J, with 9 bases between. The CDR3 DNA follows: TGTGCCTGGATCGGGGGACCCTACGAGCAGTACTTC. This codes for CAWIGGPYEQYF.

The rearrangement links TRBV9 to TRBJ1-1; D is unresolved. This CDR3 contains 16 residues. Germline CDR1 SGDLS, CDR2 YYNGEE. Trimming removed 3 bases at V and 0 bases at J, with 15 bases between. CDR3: CASSGGSRSMNTEAFF. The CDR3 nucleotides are TGTGCCAGCAGCGGCGGTAGTAGATCCATGAACACTGAAGCTTTCTTT.

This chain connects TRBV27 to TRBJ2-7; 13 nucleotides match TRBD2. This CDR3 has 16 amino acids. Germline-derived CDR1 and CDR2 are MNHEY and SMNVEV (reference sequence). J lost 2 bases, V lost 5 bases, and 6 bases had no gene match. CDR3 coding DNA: TGTGCCAGCAGTCGGACTAGCGGGGGAGTGCCCTACGAGCAGTACTTC. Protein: CASSRTSGGVPYEQYF.

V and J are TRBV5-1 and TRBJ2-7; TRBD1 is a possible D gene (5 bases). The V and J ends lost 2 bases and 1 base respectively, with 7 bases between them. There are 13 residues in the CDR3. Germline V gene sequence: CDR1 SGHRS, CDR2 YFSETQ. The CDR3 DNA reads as TGCGCCAGCAGCTTCGCAGGGTCCTACGAGCAGTACTTC. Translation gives CASSFAGSYEQYF. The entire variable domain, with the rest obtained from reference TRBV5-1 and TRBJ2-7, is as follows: KAGVTQTPRYLIKTRGQQVTLSCSPISGHRSVSWYQQTPGQGLQFLFEYFSETQRNKGNFPGRFSGRQFSNSRSEMNVSTLELGDSALYLCASSFAGSYEQYFGPGTRLTVT.

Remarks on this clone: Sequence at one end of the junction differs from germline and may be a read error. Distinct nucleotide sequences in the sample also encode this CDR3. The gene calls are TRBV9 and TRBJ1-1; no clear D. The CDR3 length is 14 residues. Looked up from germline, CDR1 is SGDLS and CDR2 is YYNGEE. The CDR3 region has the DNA TGTGCCAGCAGCGTGCAGGTAACGAACACCGAAGCTTTCTTT. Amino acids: CASSVQVTNTEAFF.

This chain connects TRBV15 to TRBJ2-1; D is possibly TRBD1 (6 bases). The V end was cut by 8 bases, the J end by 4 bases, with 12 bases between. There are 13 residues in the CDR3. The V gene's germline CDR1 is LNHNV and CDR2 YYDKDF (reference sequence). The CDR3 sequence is CATLSRGYNEQFF. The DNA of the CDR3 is TGTGCCACCTTGAGCAGGGGATACAATGAGCAGTTCTTC.

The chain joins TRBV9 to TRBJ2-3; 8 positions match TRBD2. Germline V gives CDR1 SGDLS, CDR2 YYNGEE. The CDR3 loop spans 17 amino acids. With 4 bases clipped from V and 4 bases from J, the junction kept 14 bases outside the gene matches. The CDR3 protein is CASSPRGRGGWADTQYF. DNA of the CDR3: TGTGCCAGCAGCCCAAGGGGTCGGGGGGGCTGGGCAGATACGCAGTATTTT. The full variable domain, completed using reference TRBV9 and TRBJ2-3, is DSGVTQTPKHLITATGQRVTLRCSPRSGDLSVYWYQQSLDQGLQFLIQYYNGEERAKGNILERFSAQQFPDLHSELNLSSLELGDSALYFCASSPRGRGGWADTQYFGPGTRLTVL.

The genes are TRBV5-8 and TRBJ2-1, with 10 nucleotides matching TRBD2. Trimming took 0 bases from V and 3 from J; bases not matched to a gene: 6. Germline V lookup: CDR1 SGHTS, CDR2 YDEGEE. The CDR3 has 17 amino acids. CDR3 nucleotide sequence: TGTGCCAGCAGCTTGGGAGTGAGCGGGGGGGGCTACAATGAGCAGTTCTTC. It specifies CASSLGVSGGGYNEQFF.